Listed below are T cell receptor beta chains from one sample, sequenced in a study of shared clonotypes between healthy human individuals. Sequencing used immunoSEQ multiplex PCR; TCRdb keeps in-frame clones, though not all of them. Found here are about 730,000 clones, around 77% of them singletons; the top ten hold roughly 1.8%. Sequenced sample: memory CD4+ T cells sorted from blood. The receptors originated from a woman aged 25 to 45 in good health. CDR3s include the opening cysteine and the closing phenylalanine or tryptophan. The D gene is left open where the match is weak. For some rows the clone size is stated as once, few or many, or as a class when expanded; others skip it.

CDR3 DNA: TGCGCCAGCAGCCAAGACCCTGGAAGAAACATTCAGTACTTC
CDR3 protein: CASSQDPGRNIQYF
D gene: .
J gene: TRBJ2-4
V gene: TRBV4-1
clone size: .

CDR3 DNA: TGTGCCAGCAGTTACGGCGCAGGGGTTGTCTATGGCTACACCTTC
CDR3 protein: CASSYGAGVVYGYTF
D gene: .
J gene: TRBJ1-2
V gene: TRBV6-5
clone size: .

CDR3 DNA: TGCGCCAGCAGCTTCACCGACAGGGACTCCTACGAGCAGTACTTC
CDR3 protein: CASSFTDRDSYEQYF
D gene: TRBD1
J gene: TRBJ2-7
V gene: TRBV4-1
clone size: .

CDR3 DNA: TGTGCCACCAGCAGAGTGGCCCGGGTAGCGGGAGATGAGCAGTTCTTC
CDR3 protein: CATSRVARVAGDEQFF
D gene: TRBD2
J gene: TRBJ2-1
V gene: TRBV15
clone size: many

CDR3 DNA: TGTGCCAGCAGCCAGGACAGACAGTATCTACAGTACTTC
CDR3 protein: CASSQDRQYLQYF
D gene: .
J gene: TRBJ2-7
V gene: TRBV5-4
clone size: .

CDR3 DNA: TGTGCCAGCCAGGGACAGGTCTCCACCGGGGAGCTGTTTTTT
CDR3 protein: CASQGQVSTGELFF
D gene: TRBD1
J gene: TRBJ2-2
V gene: TRBV2
clone size: .

CDR3 DNA: TGTGCCAGCAGTTCGACGAGGGAAAAACTGTTTTTT
CDR3 protein: CASSSTREKLFF
D gene: .
J gene: TRBJ1-4
V gene: TRBV27
clone size: few

CDR3 DNA: TGTGCCAGCACCCTACTAGCGGGAGGGCTCAATGAGCAGTTCTTC
CDR3 protein: CASTLLAGGLNEQFF
D gene: TRBD2
J gene: TRBJ2-1
V gene: TRBV28
clone size: once

CDR3 DNA: TGTGCCAGCAGTTTATATGCCGTGACAGTCAATCAGCCCCAGCATTTT
CDR3 protein: CASSLYAVTVNQPQHF
D gene: .
J gene: TRBJ1-5
V gene: TRBV27
clone size: few

CDR3 DNA: TGTGCCAGCTTGAAAGTCCCGGGACTAGCGGGAGATTACGAGCAGTACTTC
CDR3 protein: CASLKVPGLAGDYEQYF
D gene: TRBD2
J gene: TRBJ2-7
V gene: TRBV27
clone size: .

CDR3 DNA: TGTGCCAGTAGTATTTTAAGAGGACAGGGAACCGGGGAGCTGTTTTTT
CDR3 protein: CASSILRGQGTGELFF
D gene: TRBD1
J gene: TRBJ2-2
V gene: TRBV19
clone size: .

CDR3 DNA: TGTGCCAGTAGTACCCCGGGACAGAACCCGACAGCTTTCTTT
CDR3 protein: CASSTPGQNPTAFF
D gene: TRBD1
J gene: TRBJ1-1
V gene: TRBV19
clone size: .

CDR3 DNA: TGTGCCAGTAGTATTGACCCTGCTACCCCGACCCAGTACTTC
CDR3 protein: CASSIDPATPTQYF
D gene: .
J gene: TRBJ2-5
V gene: TRBV19
clone size: once

CDR3 DNA: TGTGCCAGCAGCTTGGGGGACAGGCTTAGCAATCAGCCCCAGCATTTT
CDR3 protein: CASSLGDRLSNQPQHF
D gene: TRBD1
J gene: TRBJ1-5
V gene: TRBV5-8
clone size: .

CDR3 DNA: TGCGCCAGCAGTGAGCCGGGACAGGGGAGCTATGGCTACACCTTC
CDR3 protein: CASSEPGQGSYGYTF
D gene: TRBD1
J gene: TRBJ1-2
V gene: TRBV10-2
clone size: .

CDR3 DNA: TGCAGCGTCGACAGGGGCAACACCGGGGAGCTGTTTTTT
CDR3 protein: CSVDRGNTGELFF
D gene: TRBD1
J gene: TRBJ2-2
V gene: TRBV29-1
clone size: .

CDR3 DNA: TGTGCCAGCAGCCCGGGACAGCTTAACAATGAGCAGTTCTTC
CDR3 protein: CASSPGQLNNEQFF
D gene: TRBD1
J gene: TRBJ2-1
V gene: TRBV7-9
clone size: few

CDR3 DNA: TGTGCCAGCAGGAGCGGAACTTACACAGATACGCAGTATTTT
CDR3 protein: CASRSGTYTDTQYF
D gene: .
J gene: TRBJ2-3
V gene: TRBV28
clone size: once

CDR3 DNA: TGTGCCAGCAGCTTAGGAGGTGGGGGTTTGCGGGACACCGGGGAGCTGTTTTTT
CDR3 protein: CASSLGGGGLRDTGELFF
D gene: .
J gene: TRBJ2-2
V gene: TRBV11-3
clone size: .

CDR3 DNA: TGCGCCAGCAGCTTGGGGCCGACAGGGCCGCAAGAGACCCAGTACTTC
CDR3 protein: CASSLGPTGPQETQYF
D gene: TRBD1
J gene: TRBJ2-5
V gene: TRBV5-1
clone size: .

CDR3 DNA: TGTGCCAGCAGTGTGGAGGCGGCAGGGTCTGGAAACACCATATATTTT
CDR3 protein: CASSVEAAGSGNTIYF
D gene: .
J gene: TRBJ1-3
V gene: TRBV2
clone size: many

CDR3 DNA: TGTGCCAGCAGTGGTGGACAGGGGATAGGCATTCAGTACTTC
CDR3 protein: CASSGGQGIGIQYF
D gene: TRBD1
J gene: TRBJ2-4
V gene: TRBV28
clone size: .

CDR3 DNA: TGTGCCAGCAGCTTAGTTGCGGAAGAGACCCAGTACTTC
CDR3 protein: CASSLVAEETQYF
D gene: .
J gene: TRBJ2-5
V gene: TRBV7-2
clone size: .

CDR3 DNA: TGTGCCAGCAGCTTAGAAGGGGGCGGAAATCAGCCCCAGCATTTT
CDR3 protein: CASSLEGGGNQPQHF
D gene: TRBD1
J gene: TRBJ1-5
V gene: TRBV7-2
clone size: .

CDR3 DNA: TGTGCCAGCAGCTTAGACACGAACACTGAAGCTTTCTTT
CDR3 protein: CASSLDTNTEAFF
D gene: .
J gene: TRBJ1-1
V gene: TRBV7-6
clone size: .

CDR3 DNA: TGCGCCAGCAGCTGGGGGCCGGGGGAGACCCAGTACTTC
CDR3 protein: CASSWGPGETQYF
D gene: .
J gene: TRBJ2-5
V gene: TRBV5-1
clone size: .

CDR3 DNA: TGTGCCAGCGGGACAGGGAGTGGCGGCTACACCTTC
CDR3 protein: CASGTGSGGYTF
D gene: TRBD1
J gene: TRBJ1-2
V gene: TRBV7-6
clone size: many

CDR3 DNA: TGTGCCACCAGCAGAGAGGGGGTGGGACAGGGGGCGAGAAACCAAGAGGCCCAGTACTTC
CDR3 protein: CATSREGVGQGARNQEAQYF
D gene: TRBD1
J gene: TRBJ2-5
V gene: TRBV15
clone size: once

CDR3 DNA: TGTGCCAGCAGCTCCCCGGGACAGGGGAACACTGAAGCTTTCTTT
CDR3 protein: CASSSPGQGNTEAFF
D gene: TRBD1
J gene: TRBJ1-1
V gene: TRBV5-4
clone size: .

CDR3 DNA: TGCGCCAGCAGCCTGATGACAGGGGGGACCTACGAGCAGTACTTC
CDR3 protein: CASSLMTGGTYEQYF
D gene: TRBD1
J gene: TRBJ2-7
V gene: TRBV5-1
clone size: .

CDR3 DNA: TGTGCCAGCAGCTTCTCCGGGGGCTCCGGGGAGCTGTTTTTT
CDR3 protein: CASSFSGGSGELFF
D gene: .
J gene: TRBJ2-2
V gene: TRBV5-4
clone size: .

CDR3 DNA: TGTGCCAGCAGGGGGACTAGCGGGATTGGAGATACGCAGTATTTT
CDR3 protein: CASRGTSGIGDTQYF
D gene: TRBD2
J gene: TRBJ2-3
V gene: TRBV2
clone size: .

CDR3 DNA: TGCGCCAGCAGCTCGGGGGCTGACTTAATGCCGAACACTGAAGCTTTCTTT
CDR3 protein: CASSSGADLMPNTEAFF
D gene: .
J gene: TRBJ1-1
V gene: TRBV5-1
clone size: .

CDR3 DNA: TGCGCCAGCAGCTCCTCTAGCGGGGGCTACAATGAGCAGTTCTTC
CDR3 protein: CASSSSSGGYNEQFF
D gene: TRBD2
J gene: TRBJ2-1
V gene: TRBV5-1
clone size: .

CDR3 DNA: TGTGCCAGCAGCCCGGCACAGGGTACCGGGGAGCTGTTTTTT
CDR3 protein: CASSPAQGTGELFF
D gene: .
J gene: TRBJ2-2
V gene: TRBV11-2
clone size: .

CDR3 DNA: TGTGCCTGGACTAGCGGCTACAATGAGCAGTTCTTC
CDR3 protein: CAWTSGYNEQFF
D gene: TRBD2
J gene: TRBJ2-1
V gene: TRBV30
clone size: few

CDR3 DNA: TGCGCCAGCAGCTTGGAGGGGGTTGGAACTGAAGCTTTCTTT
CDR3 protein: CASSLEGVGTEAFF
D gene: .
J gene: TRBJ1-1
V gene: TRBV5-1
clone size: few

CDR3 DNA: TGCGCCAGCAGCTCGACAACAACTAATGAAAAACTGTTTTTT
CDR3 protein: CASSSTTTNEKLFF
D gene: .
J gene: TRBJ1-4
V gene: TRBV5-1
clone size: .

CDR3 DNA: TGCGCCAGCAGCTTGGAAGGGTCCTACAATGAGCAGTTCTTC
CDR3 protein: CASSLEGSYNEQFF
D gene: .
J gene: TRBJ2-1
V gene: TRBV5-1
clone size: .